Presented here are 4 T cell receptor beta chains from one specimen sequenced in a study of cytomegalovirus exposure and HLA in healthy donors. PCR involved 60 Vbeta and 13 Jbeta primers. Using immunoSEQ multiplex PCR, the repertoire was profiled, and TCRdb retains in-frame clones only, with some absent. The sample lists 150,000 to 200,000 clones; 76% were seen once. The sequencing sample was made of PBMCs. These receptors originate from a woman in her 30s in good health and CMV-seropositive.

The chain couples TRBV11-3 to TRBJ2-3, with a tentative D call TRBD1 (6 bases). Trimming removed 3 bases from V and 3 bases from J, with 16 bases in between. From germline, CDR1 is SGHNT and CDR2 YENEEA. The CDR3 has 16 amino acids. The CDR3 nucleotides are TGTGCCAGCAGCTTGCCCACACTAGGGGGTACAGATACGCAGTATTTT. Translating gives CASSLPTLGGTDTQYF.

V usage is TRBV7-2 and J usage is TRBJ1-4; D unresolved. Germline V CDR1 and CDR2: SGHTA, FQGNSA. V was clipped by 2 bases and J by 0 bases, with 4 bases between them. The CDR3 spans 14 residues. CDR3 nucleotide sequence: TGTGCCAGCAGCTTATTCACAACTAATGAAAAACTGTTTTTT. This sequence encodes CASSLFTTNEKLFF.

This chain uses TRBV6-4 with TRBJ2-1, with a weak D call TRBD2 (7 bases). From germline, CDR1 is MRHNA and CDR2 SNTAGT. V was pared by 3 bases and J by 2 bases, with 14 bases between. CDR3 length equals 16 residues. The chain's CDR3 is CASSEFRGAAYNEQFF. In nucleotides, the CDR3 is TGTGCCAGCAGTGAGTTTCGGGGGGCGGCCTACAATGAGCAGTTCTTC.

The gene calls are TRBV18 and TRBJ2-3; 8 bases align to TRBD2. Germline CDR1 reads KGHSH; CDR2 reads LQKENI. Trimming at V came to 0 bases and at J to 5 bases, leaving 7 bases not matched to a gene. The CDR3 length is 16 residues. The CDR3 region is CASSPPATAGEDTQYF. The CDR3 DNA reads TGTGCCAGCTCACCACCCGCAACAGCGGGGGAAGATACGCAGTATTTT.